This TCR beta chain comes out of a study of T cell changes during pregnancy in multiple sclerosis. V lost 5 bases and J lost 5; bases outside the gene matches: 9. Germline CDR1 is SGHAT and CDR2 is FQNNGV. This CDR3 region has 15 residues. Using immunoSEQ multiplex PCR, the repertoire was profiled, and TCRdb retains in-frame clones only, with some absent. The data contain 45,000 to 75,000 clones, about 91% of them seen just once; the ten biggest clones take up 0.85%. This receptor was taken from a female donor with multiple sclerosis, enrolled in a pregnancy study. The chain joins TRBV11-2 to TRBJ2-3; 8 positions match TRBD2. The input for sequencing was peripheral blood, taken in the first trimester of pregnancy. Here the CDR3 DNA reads TGTGCCAGCAGCCTCCGGGGGGGCTTTGGAGATACGCAGTATTTT. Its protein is CASSLRGGFGDTQYF.